This record covers a single T cell receptor (beta chain). This receptor's antigen is unknown. No qualities accompany the bases; no much larger clone lies one base away. Libraries of naive CD8 T cells were generated from about 20,000 to 1,000,000 sorted cells, with 10%, 30% or 50% of the purified RNA used. Naive CD8 T cells, defined as CD8+CD4-CCR7+CD45RA+, were FACS-sorted into RLT Plus buffer on a BD FACSAria II. Detection sensitivity was tested by spiking Jurkat RNA equal to approximately 9 TCR copies' worth into samples containing roughly 17,000-1,100,000 naive CD8 T cells. CD8 T cells were enriched using RosetteSep CD8+ T Cell Enrichment Cocktail and Ficoll-Paque, and the enriched cells then underwent ACK red cell lysis. Library method: PCR. Instrument on record: Illumina HiSeq 4000. Bulk TCR libraries were prepared as previously described, using TCR primers listed in Table S5. The Qiagen AllPrep DNA/RNA kit was used to purify total RNA. Before analysis, reads from multiple sequencing runs of one library were combined. The paper's data handling went like this. Reads were retained only if an exact TCR constant sequence was present, and the retained reads were trimmed to 150 nt and grouped according to their 12-nt molecular barcodes. Within each barcode group, reads were sub-clustered at a 15% Levenshtein threshold, and quality-weighted consensus sequences were built per RNA molecule. Non-functional sequences were excluded, and lower-count sequences lying one edit away from another sequence were also excluded. On the basis of fitting two negative binomial distributions, barcode sub-clusters with fewer than 20% of the maximum read count were discarded. TCRdb itself trimmed the public reads at Q25 with fastp, ran MiXCR and retained productive beta chains. Every entry covers one CDR3 protein and lists the most common genes and DNA from its rows. TCRdb assigned the V and J calls; the authors' analysis was not used. Counted in this sample were around 470,000 distinct CDR3 sequences; about a fifth of them appeared once. Around 0.86% of the sample belongs to the ten largest clones.

From cysteine to phenylalanine, the CDR3 is 15 amino acids long. The entry retains the CDR3 DNA only, 45 bases that are in frame from base 1. In the germline V gene (reference sequence), CDR1 corresponds to LNHDA and CDR2 to SQIVND. A distance of 18 bases separates the germline ends of V and J, which lose 5 bases and 5 bases respectively. The sample belongs to a study of molecular identifiers for immune sequencing clone quantification (dated by TCRdb to about 2018). Regarding the complete study: In a replicate experiment, RNA from about 19,000 or 110,000 naive CD8 T cells was split into five aliquots, four of which were sequenced. CD8 T cells were used in a methods study to benchmark molecular-identifier clustering-based TCR repertoire sequencing (MIDCIRS) and TCR RNA copy counting. Study-level results and caveats: The naive libraries included spiked-in Jurkat TCR RNA (10 copies' worth), and this Jurkat TCR RNA is not part of the donor repertoire. The sizes of highly expanded clones could end up underestimated when identical TCR molecules share a barcode. Spiked-in Jurkat TCR RNA equal to a single cell's worth was reported to be detectable even within one million naive CD8 T cells. When barcode sub-clustering was not used, chimeric consensus sequences inflated TCR diversity, with chimeras reaching as high as 47%. Clones above 20 RNA copies held over 99% of molecules in CMV-specific effector cells but under 1% in naive cells. Modeling gave around 3.3 recovered TCR RNA copies per cell versus around 10 by digital PCR, implying about 30% capture efficiency.

The chain uses TRBV19 and TRBJ2-5; the D gene is perhaps TRBD2, on 5 matching bases. The material sequenced was naive CD8+ T cells from blood, with Jurkat cell RNA spiked in. This sample's cell subset or site label indicates: FACS-sorted CD8+CD4-CCR7+CD45RA+ naive T cells. The TCR comes from a human donor in good health. Some libraries in this study had Jurkat cell RNA spiked in. The nucleotide sequence reads as follows: TGTGCCAGTAGTCCGCGACTAAGCCCCAGGGAGACCCAGTACTTC. This sequence encodes CASSPRLSPRETQYF. Joined to the reference TRBV19 and TRBJ2-5 proteins, this CDR3 gives the full variable domain: DGGITQSPKYLFRKEGQNVTLSCEQNLNHDAMYWYRQDPGQGLRLIYYSQIVNDFQKGDIAEGYSVSREKKESFPLTVTSAQKNPTAFYLCASSPRLSPRETQYFGPGTRLLVL.